The sample holds a few counts of the clone carrying this T cell receptor beta chain. The antigen is unknown. It was RNA transcripts that yielded the amplified TCR beta CDR3 regions. Researchers ran a first-round RT-PCR on the TCR CDR3 using the HTBI primer set. TCRdb re-analysed the multiplex PCR reads in MiXCR, keeping a single row per CDR3 protein. Of more than 350,000 distinct CDR3 sequences in the sample, about 16% were seen once. The data originate from a study of T cells in Graves' hyperthyroidism and ophthalmopathy. There are 14 residues in the CDR3. Germline assignment: CDR1 MDHEN and CDR2 SYDVKM. The V gene end was trimmed by 6 bases and the J gene end by 0 bases; junction bases not matched to a gene: 5. An approximately 10 ml volume of fresh peripheral blood provided the PBMCs. Regarding the study as a whole: Among thyroid clonotypes expanded above 0.001, most also appeared in blood.

J is TRBJ2-7 and V is TRBV28, with TRBD1 identical over 7 bases. The TCR comes from a woman aged 60-75 years with Graves' ophthalmopathy. The source material was blood. CDR3 DNA: TGTGCCAGCAGCTCGGGACAGACCTCCTACGAGCAGTACTTC. Its protein is CASSSGQTSYEQYF.